The 8 T cell receptor beta chains below were found in one sample sequenced in a study of Graves' ophthalmopathy and Graves' hyperthyroidism. Investigators amplified TCR beta CDR3 regions from RNA transcripts. HTBI-primed first-round RT-PCR preceded second-round multiplex PCR. MiXCR was run by TCRdb on the multiplex PCR reads, yielding one entry per CDR3 protein. This sample has about 1.1 million distinct CDR3 sequences; 35% to 40% occur once, and the top ten carry 11%. What was sequenced was peripheral blood or thyroid tissue (not recorded which). The receptors derive from an adult man with Graves' hyperthyroidism.

V usage is TRBV7-2 and J usage is TRBJ1-2; no clear D gene. V lost 5 bases, J lost 3 bases, and 16 bases lay in between. The CDR3 covers 15 residues. Germline-derived CDR1 and CDR2 are SGHTA and FQGNSA. CDR3 DNA sequence: TGTGCCAGCAGCCTAACAACCGGGCCCGACTATGGCTACACCTTC. It specifies CASSLTTGPDYGYTF.

This clonotype was detected many times. V and J are TRBV7-9 and TRBJ2-5, with D hard to call. The V end was cut by 5 bases, the J end by 4 bases, with 17 bases between. From germline, CDR1 is SEHNR and CDR2 FQNEAQ (reference sequence). The CDR3 contains 15 residues. CDR3 nucleotide sequence: TGTGCCAGCAGCCTCAGTGCTGGCGGTGGAGAGACCCAGTACTTC. Its protein product is CASSLSAGGGETQYF.

The chain employs TRBV30 and TRBJ1-6; D ambiguous. Germline V gene sequence: CDR1 GTSNPN, CDR2 SVGIG (reference sequence). Trimming took off 2 bases at V and 0 bases at J, with 8 bases between the two ends. This CDR3 region has 15 residues. The CDR3 here is CAWSMAASYNSPLHF. The CDR3 DNA is TGTGCCTGGAGTATGGCCGCCTCCTATAATTCACCCCTCCACTTT.

As to this clonotype: A much larger clone differs by one base, so this may be a read error. The chain couples TRBV4-1 to TRBJ1-1; 7 bases align to TRBD1. This CDR3 has 13 amino acids. In germline, CDR1 is MGHRA, CDR2 YSYEKL. CDR3 nucleotides: TGCACCAGCAGGCGAACAGGGGACACTGAAGCTTTCTTT. Amino acids: CTSRRTGDTEAFF.

This clonotype was seen many times. The CDR3 reads CATSDLGDNSEAFF. The CDR3 coding sequence is TGTGCCACCAGTGATTTAGGGGACAATTCAGAAGCTTTCTTT. This chain links TRBV24-1 with TRBJ1-1, with D possibly matching TRBD1 (6 bases). The CDR3 covers 14 residues. Germline lookup yields CDR1 KGHDR and CDR2 SFDVKD. The V end was cut by 1 base, the J end by 8 bases, with 13 bases between.

About this clonotype: This may stem from a read error, because a much larger clone lies one nucleotide away. The rearrangement uses TRBV19 and TRBJ1-1; possibly TRBD1 for D (5 bases). Looked up from germline, CDR1 is LNHDA and CDR2 is SQIVND (reference sequence). There are 12 residues in the CDR3. Deletions cut 10 bases from V and 6 bases from J, with 15 bases between. CDR3 loop: CATYSGTAEAFF. DNA of the CDR3: TGTGCCACCTACTCAGGGACCGCTGAAGCTTTCTTT.

This clonotype was seen a handful of times. The chain couples TRBV29-1 to TRBJ1-2, with 8 bases aligning to TRBD1. V was clipped by 6 bases and J by 6 bases; unmatched bases: 6. Germline loops: CDR1 SQVTM, CDR2 ANQGSEA. The CDR3 loop spans 12 amino acids. DNA of the CDR3: TGCAGCGTCGACAGGGGTTTGGATGGCTACACCTTC. It encodes CSVDRGLDGYTF.

On this clonotype itself: A much bigger clone sits one base away, suggesting this may be a read error. V is TRBV11-2 and J is TRBJ1-2; no reliable D call. The V gene's germline CDR1 is SGHAT and CDR2 FQNNGV. The CDR3 loop spans 12 amino acids. In DNA form, the CDR3 reads TGTGCCAGCAGCTTAGTAATGGGAGGCTGCACCTTC. It is translated as CASSLVMGGCTF.